This T cell receptor beta chain was observed in a study of cytotoxic CD8 clonotypes in ibrutinib-treated CLL. Measured with immunoSEQ multiplex PCR; TCRdb has only the in-frame clones, and not every one. The sample shows 330,000 or so clones, over 55% of them seen only once. The germline V gene encodes CDR1 SQVTM and CDR2 ANQGSEA. With 4 bases clipped from V and 3 bases from J, the junction kept 7 bases outside the gene matches. The CDR3 length is 14 residues. The clonotype originates from a human donor with chronic lymphocytic leukemia. V is TRBV29-1 and J is TRBJ1-1; 8 bases align to TRBD1. Sequencing used PBMCs, obtained after 36 months of ibrutinib treatment. The CDR3 sequence: CSVVPRGRDTEAFF. In DNA, the CDR3 is TGCAGCGTTGTCCCCAGGGGGCGGGACACTGAAGCTTTCTTT. Looking up the rest from reference TRBV29-1 and TRBJ1-1 gives the full variable domain: SAVISQKPSRDICQRGTSLTIQCQVDSQVTMMFWYRQQPGQSLTLIATANQGSEATYESGFVIDKFPISRPNLTFSTLTVSNMSPEDSSIYLCSVVPRGRDTEAFFGQGTRLTVV.